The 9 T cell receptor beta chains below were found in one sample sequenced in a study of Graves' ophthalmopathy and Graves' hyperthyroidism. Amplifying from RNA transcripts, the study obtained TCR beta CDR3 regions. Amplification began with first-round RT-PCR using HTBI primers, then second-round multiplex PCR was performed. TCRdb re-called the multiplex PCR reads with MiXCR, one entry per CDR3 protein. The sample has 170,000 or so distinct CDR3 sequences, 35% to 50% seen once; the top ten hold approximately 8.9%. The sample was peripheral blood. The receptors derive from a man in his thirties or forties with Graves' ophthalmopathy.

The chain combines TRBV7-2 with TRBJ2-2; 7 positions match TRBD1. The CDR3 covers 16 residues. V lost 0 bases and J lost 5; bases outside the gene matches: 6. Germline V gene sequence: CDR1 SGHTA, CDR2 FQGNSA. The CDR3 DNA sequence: TGTGCCAGCAGCTTAGCGGACAGGCCCGGAACCGGGGAGCTGTTTTTT. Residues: CASSLADRPGTGELFF. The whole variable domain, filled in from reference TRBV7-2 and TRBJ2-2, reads GAGVSQSPSNKVTEKGKDVELRCDPISGHTALYWYRQSLGQGLEFLIYFQGNSAPDKSGLPSDRFSAERTGGSVSTLTIQRTQQEDSAVYLCASSLADRPGTGELFFGEGSRLTVL.

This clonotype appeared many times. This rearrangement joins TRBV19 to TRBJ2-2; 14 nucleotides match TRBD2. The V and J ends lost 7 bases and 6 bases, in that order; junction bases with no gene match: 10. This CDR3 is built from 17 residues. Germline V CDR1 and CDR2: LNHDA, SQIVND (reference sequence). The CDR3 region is CASTPSGLAGEAGELFF. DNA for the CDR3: TGTGCCAGTACCCCATCGGGACTAGCGGGAGAAGCCGGGGAGCTGTTTTTT.

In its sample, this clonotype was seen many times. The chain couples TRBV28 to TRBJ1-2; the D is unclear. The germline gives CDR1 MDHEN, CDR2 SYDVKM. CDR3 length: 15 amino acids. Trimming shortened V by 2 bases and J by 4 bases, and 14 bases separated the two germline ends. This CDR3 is CASSLMVHSGYGYTF. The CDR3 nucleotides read TGTGCCAGCAGTTTAATGGTCCACTCTGGCTATGGCTACACCTTC.

DNA of the CDR3: TGTGCCAGTAGTATAAGGCAGGACGGACAAGCTTTCTTT. It codes for CASSIRQDGQAFF. This chain links TRBV19 with TRBJ1-1; D is uncertain. V was clipped by 2 bases and J by 9 bases, with 13 bases between them. Germline-derived CDR1 and CDR2 are LNHDA and SQIVND (reference sequence). This CDR3 is 13 amino acids long.

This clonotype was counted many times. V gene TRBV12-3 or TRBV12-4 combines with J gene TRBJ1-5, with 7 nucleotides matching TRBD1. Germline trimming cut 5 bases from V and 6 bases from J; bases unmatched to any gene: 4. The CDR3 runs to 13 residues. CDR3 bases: TGTGCCAGCAGTAGACAGGGAGGTCAGCCCCAGCATTTT. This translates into CASSRQGGQPQHF.

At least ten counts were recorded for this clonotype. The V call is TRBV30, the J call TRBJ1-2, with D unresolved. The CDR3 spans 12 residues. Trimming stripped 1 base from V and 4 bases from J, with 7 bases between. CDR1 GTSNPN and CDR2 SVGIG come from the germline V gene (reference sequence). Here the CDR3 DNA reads TGTGCCTGGAGTGACACCCCCTATGGCTACACCTTC. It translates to CAWSDTPYGYTF.

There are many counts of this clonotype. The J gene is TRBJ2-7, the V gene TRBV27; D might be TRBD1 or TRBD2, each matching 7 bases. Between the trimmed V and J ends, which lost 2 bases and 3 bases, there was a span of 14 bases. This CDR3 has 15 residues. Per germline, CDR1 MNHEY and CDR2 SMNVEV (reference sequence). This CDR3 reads CASSLRSRGGYEQYF. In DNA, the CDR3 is TGTGCCAGCAGTTTACGGAGCAGGGGGGGCTACGAGCAGTACTTC.

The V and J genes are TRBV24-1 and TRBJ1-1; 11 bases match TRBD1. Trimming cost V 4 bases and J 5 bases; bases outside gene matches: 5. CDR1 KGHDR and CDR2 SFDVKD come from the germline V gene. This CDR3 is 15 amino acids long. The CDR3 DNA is TGTGCCACCAGTGACCGGACAGGGGGCGAAACTGAAGCTTTCTTT. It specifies CATSDRTGGETEAFF.

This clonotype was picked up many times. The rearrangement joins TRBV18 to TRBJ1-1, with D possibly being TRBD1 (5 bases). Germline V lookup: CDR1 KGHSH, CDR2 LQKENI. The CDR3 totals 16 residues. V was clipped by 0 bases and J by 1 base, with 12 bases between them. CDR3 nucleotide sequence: TGTGCCAGCTCACCACCGACCGGGGGGAGGAACACTGAAGCTTTCTTT. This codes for CASSPPTGGRNTEAFF.